This paragraph reports one T cell receptor (beta chain). The sample is drawn from a study of T-cell reconstitution after alpha-beta-depleted transplantation in children. The V gene end was trimmed by 3 bases and the J gene end by 7 bases; junction bases not matched to a gene: 6. In germline, CDR1 is DFQATT, CDR2 SNEGSKA (reference sequence). The CDR3 length is 14 residues. Unique molecular identifiers were built into the TCRbeta library. TCRdb fed the PCR reads into MiXCR, producing one record per CDR3 protein. The sample lists just over 950,000 distinct CDR3 sequences, roughly 29% seen once, with about 28% in the top ten.

The rearrangement uses TRBV20-1 and TRBJ2-3; 11 positions agree with TRBD2. This sequence was found in a boy younger than two who had a stem cell transplant for SCID, so the T cells may come from the graft donor. The sample consisted of PBMCs, mostly from graft donor cells, taken 360 days after TCRalphabeta/CD19-depleted stem cell transplant. The CDR3 region has the DNA TGCAGTGCTAGGGGGACTAGCGGACTGAATACGCAGTATTTT. Protein sequence: CSARGTSGLNTQYF.